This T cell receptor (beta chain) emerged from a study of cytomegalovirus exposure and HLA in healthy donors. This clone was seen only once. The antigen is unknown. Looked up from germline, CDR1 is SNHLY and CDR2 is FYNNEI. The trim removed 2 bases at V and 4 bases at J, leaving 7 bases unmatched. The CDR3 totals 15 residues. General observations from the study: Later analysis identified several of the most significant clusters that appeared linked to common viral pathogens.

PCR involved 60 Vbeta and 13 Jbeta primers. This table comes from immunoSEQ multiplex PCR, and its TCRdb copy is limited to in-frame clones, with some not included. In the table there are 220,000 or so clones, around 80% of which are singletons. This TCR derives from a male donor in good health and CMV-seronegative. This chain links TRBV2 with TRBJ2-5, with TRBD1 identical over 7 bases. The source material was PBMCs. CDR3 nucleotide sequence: TGTGCCAGCAGTGAAAGTGCGACAGGGCGAGAGACCCAGTACTTC. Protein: CASSESATGRETQYF.